Listed below are T cell receptor beta chains from one sample, sequenced in a study of blood T cell repertoires in COVID-19. Some clones are missing from TCRdb's copy, which holds only in-frame ones; the method was immunoSEQ multiplex PCR. This table holds approximately 270,000 clones, 80% to 90% found once. The sequenced material came from PBMCs or T cells enriched from blood (not recorded which). These receptors came from a woman aged 45-65 years who had recovered from COVID-19. The CDR3 runs from the conserved cysteine through the conserved F or W. The order of the fields is clone size, J gene, D gene, V gene, CDR3 protein, CDR3 DNA. A D gene is named only where the DNA matches it firmly. Not every row has a clone size; where given, it reads once, few, many or a size class.

abundance: NA
j_gene: TRBJ1-5
d_gene: NA
v_gene: TRBV19
CDR3aa: CASSGTGNNQPQHF
CDR3nt: TGTGCCAGTAGTGGAACAGGGAACAATCAGCCCCAGCATTTT

abundance: NA
j_gene: TRBJ2-5
d_gene: NA
v_gene: TRBV28
CDR3aa: CASSFVFGGRKETQYF
CDR3nt: TGTGCCAGCAGTTTCGTATTCGGGGGGCGCAAGGAGACCCAGTACTTC

abundance: NA
j_gene: TRBJ1-4
d_gene: NA
v_gene: TRBV28
CDR3aa: CASSARPGYSEKLFF
CDR3nt: TGTGCCAGCAGCGCCCGTCCGGGATACAGTGAAAAACTGTTTTTT

abundance: few
j_gene: TRBJ1-1
d_gene: NA
v_gene: TRBV5-4
CDR3aa: CASSLGGRQEAFF
CDR3nt: TGTGCCAGCAGCTTGGGCGGAAGACAGGAAGCTTTCTTT

abundance: NA
j_gene: TRBJ2-1
d_gene: TRBD2
v_gene: TRBV11-2
CDR3aa: CASSLVGGGHNEQFF
CDR3nt: TGTGCCAGCAGCTTAGTGGGGGGAGGGCACAATGAGCAGTTCTTC

abundance: once
j_gene: TRBJ2-5
d_gene: NA
v_gene: TRBV28
CDR3aa: CASSQPPAGRETQYF
CDR3nt: TGTGCCAGCAGTCAGCCGCCCGCGGGACGGGAGACCCAGTACTTC

abundance: once
j_gene: TRBJ2-7
d_gene: TRBD1
v_gene: TRBV24-1
CDR3aa: CATSDSGGAQDYEQYF
CDR3nt: TGTGCCACCAGTGACTCAGGGGGCGCTCAGGATTACGAGCAGTACTTC

abundance: NA
j_gene: TRBJ2-5
d_gene: NA
v_gene: TRBV7-2
CDR3aa: CASSPRVRSETQYF
CDR3nt: TGTGCCAGCAGCCCCAGGGTTCGGTCGGAGACCCAGTACTTC

abundance: NA
j_gene: TRBJ1-5
d_gene: TRBD1
v_gene: TRBV29-1
CDR3aa: CSASAGTGVNQPQHF
CDR3nt: TGCAGCGCCTCGGCCGGGACAGGGGTTAATCAGCCCCAGCATTTT

abundance: NA
j_gene: TRBJ1-1
d_gene: NA
v_gene: TRBV10-3
CDR3aa: CASKNRDTEAFF
CDR3nt: TGTGCCTCAAAGAACAGGGACACTGAAGCTTTCTTT

abundance: NA
j_gene: TRBJ2-7
d_gene: TRBD1
v_gene: TRBV5-1
CDR3aa: CASSLRQGARQEQYF
CDR3nt: TGCGCCAGCAGCCTTAGACAGGGGGCGCGGCAAGAGCAGTACTTC

abundance: once
j_gene: TRBJ1-2
d_gene: NA
v_gene: TRBV12-1
CDR3aa: CASSFAGDRGHGNYGYTF
CDR3nt: TGTGCCAGCAGCTTTGCGGGGGACAGGGGTCATGGTAACTATGGCTACACCTTC

abundance: once
j_gene: TRBJ1-6
d_gene: TRBD1
v_gene: TRBV7-9
CDR3aa: CASSKGDRGTTLHF
CDR3nt: TGTGCCAGCAGCAAAGGGGACAGGGGCACAACCCTCCACTTT

abundance: NA
j_gene: TRBJ2-3
d_gene: TRBD2
v_gene: TRBV6-1
CDR3aa: CASSEAVLAGESDTQYF
CDR3nt: TGTGCCAGCAGTGAAGCAGTACTAGCGGGAGAGTCGGATACGCAGTATTTT

abundance: NA
j_gene: TRBJ1-1
d_gene: TRBD1
v_gene: TRBV12-3/TRBV12-4
CDR3aa: CASSTPGETGAFF
CDR3nt: TGTGCCAGCAGCACCCCAGGGGAGACAGGGGCTTTCTTT

abundance: NA
j_gene: TRBJ1-3
d_gene: NA
v_gene: TRBV6-1
CDR3aa: CASSEALATGNTIYF
CDR3nt: TGTGCCAGCAGTGAGGCTCTAGCCACTGGAAACACCATATATTTT

abundance: once
j_gene: TRBJ1-2
d_gene: TRBD1
v_gene: TRBV5-1
CDR3aa: CASSRFTGGAGDGYTF
CDR3nt: TGCGCCAGCAGCCGGTTCACAGGGGGCGCCGGGGATGGCTACACCTTC

abundance: NA
j_gene: TRBJ1-4
d_gene: TRBD1
v_gene: TRBV15
CDR3aa: CATSSPRTGEKQEKLFF
CDR3nt: TGTGCCACCAGCTCCCCGAGGACAGGGGAGAAACAGGAAAAACTGTTTTTT

abundance: NA
j_gene: TRBJ1-1
d_gene: TRBD1
v_gene: TRBV28
CDR3aa: CASSLMGQAIRGEAFF
CDR3nt: TGTGCCAGCAGTTTAATGGGACAGGCCATTAGAGGTGAAGCTTTCTTT

abundance: NA
j_gene: TRBJ1-5
d_gene: NA
v_gene: TRBV2
CDR3aa: CASTEGGYQPQHF
CDR3nt: TGTGCCAGCACCGAGGGAGGGTATCAGCCCCAGCATTTT

abundance: NA
j_gene: TRBJ1-3
d_gene: TRBD1
v_gene: TRBV28
CDR3aa: CASSTGDRQSATIYF
CDR3nt: TGTGCCAGCAGTACCGGGGACAGGCAGTCGGCCACCATATATTTT

abundance: few
j_gene: TRBJ2-1
d_gene: TRBD2
v_gene: TRBV10-3
CDR3aa: CAISESSTRLAQFF
CDR3nt: TGTGCCATCAGTGAGTCCTCAACTAGACTAGCGCAGTTCTTC

abundance: few
j_gene: TRBJ1-5
d_gene: TRBD1
v_gene: TRBV28
CDR3aa: CASIPRTGNNQPQHF
CDR3nt: TGTGCCAGCATCCCCCGGACAGGAAACAATCAGCCCCAGCATTTT

abundance: NA
j_gene: TRBJ2-7
d_gene: NA
v_gene: TRBV7-9
CDR3aa: CASSLGDEQYF
CDR3nt: TGTGCCAGCAGCCTCGGGGACGAGCAGTACTTC

abundance: NA
j_gene: TRBJ1-4
d_gene: TRBD1
v_gene: TRBV7-9
CDR3aa: CASSLFHWRGREKLFF
CDR3nt: TGTGCCAGCAGCTTATTTCACTGGAGGGGGCGGGAAAAACTGTTTTTT

abundance: NA
j_gene: TRBJ2-7
d_gene: NA
v_gene: TRBV28
CDR3aa: CASSLVAGLYEQYF
CDR3nt: TGTGCCAGCAGTTTAGTCGCAGGACTATACGAGCAGTACTTC

abundance: NA
j_gene: TRBJ2-3
d_gene: TRBD2
v_gene: TRBV5-1
CDR3aa: CASSLSGTSTDTQYF
CDR3nt: TGCGCCAGCAGCTTAAGCGGGACTAGCACAGATACGCAGTATTTT

abundance: NA
j_gene: TRBJ1-5
d_gene: NA
v_gene: TRBV25-1
CDR3aa: CASSEIGSNQPQHF
CDR3nt: TGTGCCAGCAGTGAAATCGGTAGCAATCAGCCCCAGCATTTT

abundance: NA
j_gene: TRBJ2-2
d_gene: NA
v_gene: TRBV21-1
CDR3aa: CASSIKDTPNTGELFF
CDR3nt: TGTGCCAGCAGCATAAAGGACACACCGAACACCGGGGAGCTGTTTTTT

abundance: NA
j_gene: TRBJ1-3
d_gene: NA
v_gene: TRBV5-1
CDR3aa: CASSRDMSPGNTIYF
CDR3nt: TGCGCCAGCAGTCGTGACATGTCCCCTGGAAACACCATATATTTT

abundance: NA
j_gene: TRBJ1-6
d_gene: NA
v_gene: TRBV6-4
CDR3aa: CASSSYSNSPLHF
CDR3nt: TGTGCCAGCAGTTCGTACAGCAATTCACCCCTCCACTTT

abundance: once
j_gene: TRBJ1-5
d_gene: NA
v_gene: TRBV10-3
CDR3aa: CAISESGSDQPQHF
CDR3nt: TGTGCCATCAGTGAGTCAGGGAGTGATCAGCCCCAGCATTTT

abundance: NA
j_gene: TRBJ1-1
d_gene: NA
v_gene: TRBV19
CDR3aa: CASSSPDYVAEAFF
CDR3nt: TGTGCCAGTAGTTCCCCGGACTATGTCGCTGAAGCTTTCTTT

abundance: NA
j_gene: TRBJ2-1
d_gene: TRBD2
v_gene: TRBV2
CDR3aa: CASRTGTSGYNEQFF
CDR3nt: TGTGCCAGCAGAACCGGGACTAGCGGGTACAATGAGCAGTTCTTC

abundance: NA
j_gene: TRBJ1-4
d_gene: NA
v_gene: TRBV3-1/TRBV3-2
CDR3aa: CASSPSAPGEKLFF
CDR3nt: TGTGCCAGCAGCCCGTCTGCGCCGGGGGAAAAACTGTTTTTT

abundance: NA
j_gene: TRBJ2-1
d_gene: NA
v_gene: TRBV12-5
CDR3aa: CASGSDSLSYSYNEQFF
CDR3nt: TGTGCTAGTGGTTCCGACAGCCTATCGTACTCCTACAATGAGCAGTTCTTC

abundance: NA
j_gene: TRBJ2-5
d_gene: NA
v_gene: TRBV5-1
CDR3aa: CASSSNRESQYF
CDR3nt: TGCGCCAGCAGCTCGAATCGGGAGAGTCAGTACTTC

abundance: NA
j_gene: TRBJ2-1
d_gene: NA
v_gene: TRBV5-1
CDR3aa: CASSLAGRGSYNEQFF
CDR3nt: TGCGCCAGCAGCTTGGCAGGCCGGGGCTCCTACAATGAGCAGTTCTTC

abundance: NA
j_gene: TRBJ2-1
d_gene: NA
v_gene: TRBV6-5
CDR3aa: CASSYVGMIYNEQFF
CDR3nt: TGTGCCAGCAGTTACGTCGGTATGATTTACAATGAGCAGTTCTTC

abundance: NA
j_gene: TRBJ2-3
d_gene: TRBD1
v_gene: TRBV18
CDR3aa: CASSPGTASTDTQYF
CDR3nt: TGTGCCAGCTCACCTGGGACAGCTAGCACAGATACGCAGTATTTT

abundance: NA
j_gene: TRBJ1-5
d_gene: TRBD1
v_gene: TRBV2
CDR3aa: CASRYRGSNQPQHF
CDR3nt: TGTGCCAGCAGGTACAGGGGAAGCAATCAGCCCCAGCATTTT

abundance: once
j_gene: TRBJ1-2
d_gene: NA
v_gene: TRBV5-6
CDR3aa: CASSFGTFTGGYTF
CDR3nt: TGTGCCAGCAGCTTCGGGACTTTCACGGGTGGCTACACCTTC

abundance: NA
j_gene: TRBJ2-1
d_gene: TRBD2
v_gene: TRBV7-9
CDR3aa: CASSSSLSGSSLEQFF
CDR3nt: TGTGCCAGCAGCTCTTCCCTTAGCGGGAGTAGTCTTGAGCAGTTCTTC

abundance: NA
j_gene: TRBJ2-2
d_gene: TRBD2
v_gene: TRBV23-1
CDR3aa: CASSRGSGRGNTGELFF
CDR3nt: TGCGCCAGCAGTCGGGGGAGCGGGAGGGGCAACACCGGGGAGCTGTTTTTT

abundance: NA
j_gene: TRBJ1-1
d_gene: TRBD1
v_gene: TRBV7-9
CDR3aa: CASSSPGQGNTEAFF
CDR3nt: TGTGCCAGCAGCTCACCAGGACAGGGAAACACTGAAGCTTTCTTT

abundance: NA
j_gene: TRBJ2-2
d_gene: TRBD2
v_gene: TRBV19
CDR3aa: CASSIRGTSGRRAGELFF
CDR3nt: TGTGCCAGTAGTATTCGTGGGACTAGCGGGAGGCGGGCCGGGGAGCTGTTTTTT